A single TCR beta chain is shown here with its context. The antigen is unknown. These data are taken from a study of cytomegalovirus exposure and HLA in healthy donors. Losses at the gene ends were 3 bases for V and 0 bases for J; bases not matched to a gene: 6. CDR1 and CDR2 from the germline V gene are MDHEN and SYDVKM. The CDR3 length is 17 residues. Study outcomes and limitations: When analyzed later, a missense DCLRE1C variant was found to be linked to TCR beta V- and J-gene trimming. Presence/absence analyses rested on an assumption that sequencing depth was roughly uniform across donors.

PCR involved 60 Vbeta and 13 Jbeta primers. TCRdb keeps only in-frame clones here, not all; method: immunoSEQ multiplex PCR. The sample includes under 200,000 clones, around three quarters of them seen just once. This TCR was recovered from a man aged 30 to 45 in good health and CMV-seronegative. The chain employs TRBV28 and TRBJ1-5; 9 bases fit TRBD1. Sequencing used PBMCs. The CDR3 DNA sequence: TGTGCCAGCAGTTTGAGGACAGGGGCTACTAGCAATCAGCCCCAGCATTTT. This codes for CASSLRTGATSNQPQHF.